This entry lists 24 T cell receptor beta chains sequenced from one sample in a study of graft-versus-host responses after intestinal transplantation. The assay was immunoSEQ multiplex PCR, and TCRdb's table has in-frame clones only and misses some. The sample shows some 96,000 clones, 90% of them seen only once. The sequencing used PBMCs, collected 450 to 480 days after intestinal transplant. The source is a human patient who received an intestinal transplant, so some T cells may come from the graft donor.

The J gene is TRBJ2-5, the V gene TRBV28; 9 nucleotides line up with TRBD2. The end of the DNA fits TRBJ2-7 better, so the J call may be wrong. CDR3 length: 14 amino acids. Germline V lookup: CDR1 MDHEN, CDR2 SYDVKM. CDR3 loop: CASSLTLAGYEQYF. The DNA for the CDR3 is TGTGCCAGCAGTTTAACACTAGCGGGCTACGAGCAGTACTTC.

The CDR3 DNA follows: TGTGCCAGCAGCCACGGTGGGGGGACGACGAATGAGCAGTTCTTC. Encoded protein: CASSHGGGTTNEQFF. The V and J genes are TRBV5-6 and TRBJ2-1; D possibly corresponds to TRBD2 (6 bases). The CDR3 length is 15 residues. From germline, CDR1 is SGHDT and CDR2 YYEEEE. V lost 4 bases and J lost 7, with 18 bases in between.

The rearrangement joins TRBV5-1 to TRBJ2-5; no clear D. CDR1 is SGHRS, CDR2 YFSETQ, per germline. The CDR3 runs 14 residues. The V and J ends lost 4 bases and 2 bases respectively, with 12 bases between them. The CDR3 DNA reads TGCGCCAGCAGCCCCAGTTTCCAGCAAGAGACCCAGTACTTC. It yields the protein CASSPSFQQETQYF.

The rearrangement links TRBV29-1 to TRBJ1-2; D is ambiguous. This CDR3 is 13 amino acids long. Trimming cost V 5 bases and J 2 bases, with 12 bases left between them. Germline lookup yields CDR1 SQVTM and CDR2 ANQGSEA. This CDR3 is CSVSRDGNYGYTF. CDR3 coding DNA: TGCAGCGTTAGTAGAGACGGAAACTATGGCTACACCTTC.

J is TRBJ1-4 and V is TRBV7-9, with D possibly being TRBD1 (5 bases). Trimming cost V 4 bases and J 2 bases, with 8 bases left between them. This CDR3 is 14 amino acids long. Germline V CDR1 and CDR2: SEHNR, FQNEAQ (reference sequence). CDR3 protein: CASSSGLTNEKLFF. In DNA, the CDR3 is TGTGCCAGCAGCTCGGGACTGACTAATGAAAAACTGTTTTTT. Drawing the rest from reference TRBV7-9 and TRBJ1-4, the complete variable domain is DTGVSQNPRHKITKRGQNVTFRCDPISEHNRLYWYRQTLGQGPEFLTYFQNEAQLEKSRLLSDRFSAERPKGSFSTLEIQRTEQGDSAMYLCASSSGLTNEKLFFGSGTQLSVL.

This clone was detected once. This chain's CDR3 is CASSLPRVAGELFF. The CDR3 nucleotides are TGTGCCAGCAGCTTGCCCAGGGTCGCCGGGGAGCTGTTTTTT. The chain combines TRBV5-5 with TRBJ2-2, with D possibly being TRBD1 (5 bases). CDR1 and CDR2 from the germline V gene are SGHKS and YYEKEE (reference sequence). The V end lost 1 base, the J end lost 6 bases, and 10 bases lay between the germline ends. The CDR3 runs 14 residues. The variable domain in full, completed from reference TRBV5-5 and TRBJ2-2, reads DAGVTQSPTHLIKTRGQQVTLRCSPISGHKSVSWYQQVLGQGPQFIFQYYEKEERGRGNFPDRFSARQFPNYSSELNVNALLLGDSALYLCASSLPRVAGELFFGEGSRLTVL.

The chain combines TRBV9 with TRBJ1-4, with a weak D call TRBD1 (5 bases). This CDR3 is 17 amino acids long. V lost 4 bases and J lost 0, with 16 bases in between. Germline CDR1 is SGDLS and CDR2 is YYNGEE. Written as DNA, the CDR3 is TGTGCCAGCAGCTGGGGACCGCTCTCGGCAACTAATGAAAAACTGTTTTTT. Protein product: CASSWGPLSATNEKLFF.

This chain links TRBV7-2 with TRBJ1-5; D is unresolved. The CDR3 covers 15 residues. Trimming cost V 5 bases and J 0 bases, with 11 bases left between them. The V gene's germline CDR1 is SGHTA and CDR2 FQGNSA. The CDR3 DNA reads TGTGCCAGCAGCCCTAGAGTCAGTAGCAATCAGCCCCAGCATTTT. It translates to CASSPRVSSNQPQHF.

V and J are TRBV5-1 and TRBJ2-7, with D possibly being TRBD1 (5 bases). Deletions cut 4 bases from V and 1 base from J, with 12 bases between. This CDR3 spans 14 amino acids. Per the germline V gene, CDR1 is SGHRS and CDR2 is YFSETQ. The CDR3 coding sequence is TGCGCCAGCAGCGCCAGGGTTGGGTCCTACGAGCAGTACTTC. Protein: CASSARVGSYEQYF. The whole variable domain, filled in from reference TRBV5-1 and TRBJ2-7, reads KAGVTQTPRYLIKTRGQQVTLSCSPISGHRSVSWYQQTPGQGLQFLFEYFSETQRNKGNFPGRFSGRQFSNSRSEMNVSTLELGDSALYLCASSARVGSYEQYFGPGTRLTVT.

V usage is TRBV7-6 and J usage is TRBJ1-5, with D possibly matching TRBD1 (6 bases). This CDR3 has 15 amino acids. The germline V gene encodes CDR1 SGHVS and CDR2 FNYEAQ. Between the trimmed V and J ends, which lost 1 base and 8 bases, there was a span of 15 bases. The CDR3 nucleotides are TGTGCCAGCAGCTTAGACCCTGGACAGAGTGAGCCCCAGCATTTT. This gives the protein CASSLDPGQSEPQHF.

The V and J genes are TRBV19 and TRBJ1-5; no clear D gene. Trimming pared 6 bases from V and 2 bases from J, leaving 5 bases between. Germline-derived CDR1 and CDR2 are LNHDA and SQIVND (reference sequence). The CDR3 sequence is 12 residues long. The DNA of the CDR3 is TGTGCCAGTAGCTTTGGCAATCAGCCCCAGCATTTT. As protein: CASSFGNQPQHF.

The chain has TRBV18 and TRBJ2-1; TRBD1 might be the D (5 bases). This CDR3 comprises 15 residues. The V gene lost 4 bases and the J gene lost 0 bases, with 10 bases spanning the gap. CDR1 KGHSH and CDR2 LQKENI come from the germline V gene. The CDR3 is CASSQGLSSYNEQFF. CDR3 sequence (DNA): TGTGCCAGCTCACAGGGGCTTAGCTCCTACAATGAGCAGTTCTTC.

This clone appeared a single time. The V gene is TRBV18, the J gene TRBJ1-5, with D uncertain. The CDR3 contains 14 residues. Germline V lookup: CDR1 KGHSH, CDR2 LQKENI. V was shortened by 2 bases and J by 4 bases, with 9 bases between the two germline ends. CDR3 region: CASSPGELNQPQHF. The DNA of the CDR3 is TGTGCCAGCTCACCAGGGGAGCTGAATCAGCCCCAGCATTTT.

V usage is TRBV4-2 and J usage is TRBJ1-2; D is perhaps TRBD1 (6 bases). The V gene's germline CDR1 is LGHNA and CDR2 YNFKEQ. The CDR3 contains 17 residues. Trimming took 0 bases from V and 7 from J, leaving 21 bases between them. CDR3 nucleotide sequence: TGTGCCAGCAGCCAAGAGAGTAGTGTTGCAGGGGCTTTTGGCTACACCTTC. Translation gives CASSQESSVAGAFGYTF.

In this sample, this clone turned up once. The chain combines TRBV18 with TRBJ2-7; 9 bases agree with TRBD1. Looked up from germline, CDR1 is KGHSH and CDR2 is LQKENI. The length of the CDR3 is 15 residues. Trimming cost V 3 bases and J 3 bases; bases outside gene matches: 6. This CDR3 reads CASSPGQGDGYEQYF. The CDR3, as DNA: TGTGCCAGCTCACCGGGACAGGGAGATGGCTACGAGCAGTACTTC.

Details on this clone: Distinct nucleotide sequences in the sample also encode this CDR3. The gene calls are TRBV18 and TRBJ1-2; D might be TRBD1 (5 bases). Germline V CDR1 and CDR2: KGHSH, LQKENI. The CDR3 length is 13 residues. V was trimmed by 3 bases and J by 4 bases, leaving 9 bases between them. DNA of the CDR3: TGTGCCAGCTCACCGGGGACGGCCTATGGCTACACCTTC. It specifies CASSPGTAYGYTF.

The chain has TRBV15 and TRBJ1-6; tentative D call: TRBD1 (6 bases). Germline assignment: CDR1 LNHNV and CDR2 YYDKDF (reference sequence). The CDR3 is made up of 15 amino acids. V dropped 0 bases and J dropped 9 bases, with 12 bases sitting between them. CDR3: CATSRDRGQTSPLHF. DNA for the CDR3: TGTGCCACCAGCAGAGACAGGGGCCAGACTTCACCCCTCCACTTT.

This clone has just a few counts. The rearrangement uses TRBV7-3 and TRBJ2-7; TRBD2 agrees at 9 bases. CDR3 length: 15 residues. Trimming took 2 bases from V and 4 from J; bases not matched to a gene: 6. The V gene's germline CDR1 is SGHTA and CDR2 FQGTGA. CDR3 nucleotides: TGTGCCAGCAGCTTAGCGGGGGGGCCTATGTACGAGCAGTACTTC. Its translation: CASSLAGGPMYEQYF.

The chain couples TRBV15 to TRBJ1-3; 12 bases fit TRBD1. The junction had 5 bases not matched to a gene; V was cut back by 5 bases and J by 3 bases. This CDR3 has 16 amino acids. Per germline, CDR1 LNHNV and CDR2 YYDKDF (reference sequence). The CDR3 reads CATSRGQGALGNTIYF. Written as DNA, the CDR3 is TGTGCCACCAGCCGGGGACAGGGGGCGCTTGGAAACACCATATATTTT. Looking up the rest from reference TRBV15 and TRBJ1-3 gives the full variable domain: DAMVIQNPRYQVTQFGKPVTLSCSQTLNHNVMYWYQQKSSQAPKLLFHYYDKDFNNEADTPDNFQSRRPNTSFCFLDIRSPGLGDTAMYLCATSRGQGALGNTIYFGEGSWLTVV.

This chain joins TRBV4-1 and TRBJ2-5; TRBD2 matches at 12 bases. This CDR3 comprises 18 residues. From germline, CDR1 is MGHRA and CDR2 YSYEKL. J lost 0 bases, V lost 0 bases, and 5 bases had no gene match. The CDR3 nucleotides are TGCGCCAGCAGCCAAGATCCAGGACTAGCGGGGTACCAAGAGACCCAGTACTTC. Translation: CASSQDPGLAGYQETQYF.

This chain links TRBV2 with TRBJ2-1, with D possibly matching TRBD2 (5 bases). The CDR3 totals 15 residues. Germline V gives CDR1 SNHLY, CDR2 FYNNEI. V lost 8 bases and J 6 bases, leaving 20 bases between the germline ends. The CDR3 spells CASATSRLGLNEQFF. CDR3 DNA sequence: TGTGCCAGCGCTACTAGTCGGTTGGGCCTCAATGAGCAGTTCTTC.

The chain carries TRBV6-5 and TRBJ2-5, with TRBD2 matching 10 bases. The DNA end favors TRBJ2-7, so the J call may be wrong. The CDR3 is made up of 14 amino acids. The germline gives CDR1 MNHEY, CDR2 SVGAGI. The CDR3 DNA reads TGTGCCAGCAGCTTAGCGGGGGGCGCCTACGAGCAGTACTTC. Protein product: CASSLAGGAYEQYF.

CDR3 nucleotide sequence: TGTGCCAGCAGCTCGCCGCAAGCTAGCGGGGGGCTCGCCTACGAGCAGTACTTC. Translated: CASSSPQASGGLAYEQYF. The chain combines TRBV5-4 with TRBJ2-7; TRBD2 matches 11 bases. This CDR3 has 18 residues. The germline CDR1 and CDR2 sequences are SGHNT and YYREEE (reference sequence). Unmatched junction bases numbered 13, after V lost 3 bases and J lost 2 bases. The variable domain in full, completed from reference TRBV5-4 and TRBJ2-7, reads ETGVTQSPTHLIKTRGQQVTLRCSSQSGHNTVSWYQQALGQGPQFIFQYYREEENGRGNFPPRFSGLQFPNYSSELNVNALELDDSALYLCASSSPQASGGLAYEQYFGPGTRLTVT.

The chain is built from TRBV5-4 and TRBJ2-2; 7 bases match TRBD2. The CDR3 length is 16 residues. Germline trimming cut 4 bases from V and 4 bases from J; bases unmatched to any gene: 10. In germline, CDR1 is SGHNT, CDR2 YYREEE (reference sequence). CDR3 nucleotides: TGTGCCAGCAGCCCAGCGGGGTGGGGAGGCACCGGGGAGCTGTTTTTT. Protein product: CASSPAGWGGTGELFF.